These 25 T cell receptor beta chains were all obtained from the same sample, sequenced in a study of regulatory T cells in long-lasting Graves disease. Building the TCR beta libraries relied on iRepertoire HTBI primers, and CDR3 regions underwent Arm-PCR. Using its own MiXCR run on the multiplex PCR reads, TCRdb lists one record per CDR3 protein. The sample has about 460,000 distinct CDR3 sequences; about 20% are singletons. Time point given: persistent/refractory GD, antithyroid drugs over 5 years with positive TRAb. Following extraction of RNA from PBMCs, that RNA was used to make the TCR library. Sample: peripheral blood mononuclear cells (PBMCs), taken when the disease was refractory, from a patient treated with antithyroid drugs. The receptors were sampled from a female donor with Graves disease.

V is TRBV11-2 and J is TRBJ1-1, with a possible D match to TRBD1 (5 bases). From germline, CDR1 is SGHAT and CDR2 FQNNGV. This CDR3 contains 13 residues. V gave up 5 bases and J gave up 1 base, with 8 bases separating them. The CDR3 sequence: CASSEQENTEAFF. CDR3 DNA: TGTGCCAGCAGCGAACAGGAGAACACTGAAGCTTTCTTT.

This sequence joins TRBV11-2 and TRBJ2-7; D ambiguous. Germline assignment: CDR1 SGHAT and CDR2 FQNNGV. Trimming pared 5 bases from V and 3 bases from J, leaving 14 bases between. CDR3 length: 14 residues. DNA for the CDR3: TGTGCCAGCAGCCCCTCGGAGCGATACTACGAGCAGTACTTC. This translates into CASSPSERYYEQYF. Together with reference TRBV11-2 and TRBJ2-7, the CDR3 gives the full variable domain: EAGVAQSPRYKIIEKRQSVAFWCNPISGHATLYWYQQILGQGPKLLIQFQNNGVVDDSQLPKDRFSAERLKGVDSTLKIQPAKLEDSAVYLCASSPSERYYEQYFGPGTRLTVT.

This clonotype has just a few counts. This rearrangement joins TRBV6-1 to TRBJ2-2, with 14 bases aligning to TRBD2. The V gene's germline CDR1 is MNHNS and CDR2 SASEGT. V trimming: 11 bases; J trimming: 4 bases; junction bases outside the gene matches: 15. The CDR3 runs to 18 residues. CDR3 sequence: CALRAGLAGVGITGELFF. CDR3 nucleotide sequence: TGTGCCCTTCGTGCGGGACTAGCGGGAGTTGGTATCACCGGGGAGCTGTTTTTT.

This clonotype was observed at least ten times. The chain couples TRBV7-9 to TRBJ2-2; no firm D call. The CDR3 is 15 residues long. The V end was cut by 5 bases, the J end by 6 bases, with 16 bases between. Germline CDR1 SEHNR, CDR2 FQNEAQ (reference sequence). This CDR3 reads CASSAPNSHSGELFF. CDR3 sequence (DNA): TGTGCCAGCAGCGCCCCAAACAGTCATTCCGGGGAGCTGTTTTTT.

This clonotype was detected many times. The J gene is TRBJ1-1, the V gene TRBV28; D gene ambiguous. The CDR3 totals 13 residues. Germline values: CDR1 MDHEN, CDR2 SYDVKM. V lost 4 bases to trimming and J lost 3 bases, with 9 bases between them. The CDR3 DNA reads as TGTGCCAGCAGTTCCCCCGGAGACACTGAAGCTTTCTTT. Translation: CASSSPGDTEAFF.

This sequence joins TRBV29-1 and TRBJ2-2; D is unclear. The CDR3 is made up of 13 amino acids. Deletions cut 4 bases from V and 0 bases from J, with 6 bases between. CDR1 SQVTM and CDR2 ANQGSEA come from the germline V gene. The CDR3 sequence is CSVAEPNTGELFF. CDR3 DNA: TGCAGCGTTGCGGAACCGAACACCGGGGAGCTGTTTTTT.

This rearrangement joins TRBV9 to TRBJ1-2; D may be TRBD1 (6 bases). The CDR3 covers 15 residues. The V end was cut by 0 bases, the J end by 5 bases, with 14 bases between. Looked up from germline, CDR1 is SGDLS and CDR2 is YYNGEE. The CDR3 nucleotides are TGTGCCAGCAGCGTAGGTGTAACAGGGCAGTATGGCTACACCTTC. Translated, it gives CASSVGVTGQYGYTF.

The table lists this clonotype with many counts. For the CDR3, the DNA is TGCAGCGCCACCGGGACAAGTGGAAACACCATATATTTT. Protein: CSATGTSGNTIYF. V gene TRBV29-1 combines with J gene TRBJ1-3; TRBD1 might be the D (6 bases). Germline CDR1 reads SQVTM; CDR2 reads ANQGSEA. Between the trimmed V and J ends, which lost 7 bases and 3 bases, there was a span of 13 bases. CDR3 size: 13 residues.

This clonotype was seen ten or more times. The rearrangement uses TRBV11-2 and TRBJ1-4, with TRBD1 as a possible D gene (6 bases). From germline, CDR1 is SGHAT and CDR2 FQNNGV. Trimming left V 8 bases short and J 7 bases short, with 17 bases between. The CDR3 contains 14 residues. Written as DNA, the CDR3 is TGTGCCAGCCGTCAGCCAGGGGCGGGTGAAAAACTGTTTTTT. As protein: CASRQPGAGEKLFF.

This clonotype was seen many times. The rearrangement joins TRBV27 to TRBJ1-2; D is unclear. Germline V gene data show CDR1 as MNHEY and CDR2 as SMNVEV (reference sequence). Trimming cost V 4 bases and J 3 bases, with 9 bases left between them. This CDR3 is built from 13 residues. The CDR3 protein is CASSSVEDYGYTF. In DNA, the CDR3 is TGTGCCAGCAGTTCCGTGGAGGACTATGGCTACACCTTC.

The gene calls are TRBV12-3 or TRBV12-4 and TRBJ2-2; a possible D gene is TRBD1 (6 bases). With 2 bases removed from V and 4 bases from J, the gap between germline ends came to 11 bases. CDR3 size: 15 residues. The CDR3 here is CASSLLGRGTGELFF. The CDR3 nucleotides are TGTGCCAGCAGTTTACTGGGCAGGGGCACCGGGGAGCTGTTTTTT.

This clonotype was seen repeatedly, ten times or more. CDR3 in DNA: TGTGCCAGCAGCGGGACTAGCGACTACGAGCAGTACTTC. Its protein product is CASSGTSDYEQYF. This rearrangement joins TRBV9 to TRBJ2-7, with TRBD2 matching 9 bases. Unmatched junction bases numbered 1, after V lost 3 bases and J lost 3 bases. The CDR3 is made up of 13 amino acids. Germline V CDR1 and CDR2: SGDLS, YYNGEE.

This clonotype was counted only a few times. The genes are TRBV7-2 and TRBJ1-6; a possible D gene is TRBD1 (5 bases). Germline V gene lookup returns CDR1 SGHTA and CDR2 FQGNSA. This CDR3 comprises 14 residues. V lost 4 bases to trimming and J lost 8 bases, with 12 bases between them. CDR3 region: CASSYQGVHSPLHF. The CDR3 nucleotides read TGTGCCAGCAGCTACCAGGGAGTCCATTCACCCCTCCACTTT.

The gene calls are TRBV20-1 and TRBJ2-1; tentative D call: TRBD2 (5 bases). CDR1 is DFQATT and CDR2 is SNEGSKA in the germline V gene (reference sequence). CDR3 size: 16 residues. The V end lost 0 bases, the J end lost 3 bases, and 15 bases lay between the germline ends. CDR3 in amino acids: CSARDPRGAYYNEQFF. The DNA of the CDR3 is TGCAGTGCTAGAGATCCCCGGGGAGCATACTACAATGAGCAGTTCTTC.

The chain links TRBV14 to TRBJ2-5; D gene unclear. V was pared by 4 bases and J by 5 bases, with 11 bases between. The germline CDR1 and CDR2 sequences are SGHDN and FVKESK. The CDR3 contains 13 residues. The chain's CDR3 is CASSRNSGETQYF. CDR3 DNA sequence: TGTGCCAGCAGCCGAAATAGTGGGGAGACCCAGTACTTC.

The CDR3 DNA reads TGTGCCTGGAGTGTTTCCGCGGGCGAGACCCAGTACTTC. Protein sequence: CAWSVSAGETQYF. V usage is TRBV30 and J usage is TRBJ2-5; D possibly corresponds to TRBD2 (5 bases). This CDR3 contains 13 residues. Trimming removed 0 bases from V and 5 bases from J, with 10 bases in between. From germline, CDR1 is GTSNPN and CDR2 SVGIG (reference sequence).

This clonotype has a count of ten or more. This rearrangement joins TRBV19 to TRBJ1-5; D is ambiguous. Per germline, CDR1 LNHDA and CDR2 SQIVND (reference sequence). CDR3 length: 16 residues. With 6 bases removed from V and 2 bases from J, the gap between germline ends came to 17 bases. The CDR3 protein is CASRPPYGLGNQPQHF. The DNA for the CDR3 is TGTGCCAGTAGACCTCCCTACGGTCTTGGCAATCAGCCCCAGCATTTT.

CDR3 sequence reads: CASSLWENSPLHF. CDR3 DNA: TGTGCCAGCAGTTTGTGGGAGAATTCACCCCTCCACTTT. V gene TRBV12-3 or TRBV12-4 combines with J gene TRBJ1-6; unclear D gene. The CDR3 contains 13 residues. V lost 3 bases to trimming and J lost 7 bases, with 7 bases between them.

This clonotype was found a few times. The rearrangement links TRBV7-9 to TRBJ1-1; D may be TRBD1 (6 bases). The germline gives CDR1 SEHNR, CDR2 FQNEAQ (reference sequence). V was pared by 6 bases and J by 5 bases, with 19 bases between. CDR3 length: 15 residues. CDR3: CASRPGAGAYTEAFF. The CDR3, as DNA: TGTGCCAGCAGACCCGGGGCAGGGGCGTATACTGAAGCTTTCTTT.

This sequence joins TRBV4-3 and TRBJ2-5, with TRBD1 matching 9 bases. The CDR3 is 15 residues long. CDR1 is LGHNA and CDR2 is YSLEER in the germline V gene. The ends lost 5 bases at V and 5 bases at J; junction bases unmatched: 9. CDR3 sequence (DNA): TGCGCCAGCAGCGAAAGGACAGGGGATTTTGAGACCCAGTACTTC. This sequence encodes CASSERTGDFETQYF.

Note on this clonotype: A much larger clonotype is one base distant, so this may be a read error. The final CDR3 position lacks the conserved phenylalanine or tryptophan, pointing to a likely read error. V is TRBV11-1 and J is TRBJ2-5, with D uncertain. Trimming removed 4 bases at V and 5 bases at J, with 8 bases between. Germline assignment: CDR1 SGHAT and CDR2 FQDESV (reference sequence). The CDR3 totals 12 residues. CDR3 sequence reads: CASSWAEETQYL. In DNA form, the CDR3 reads TGTGCCAGCAGCTGGGCGGAGGAGACCCAGTACCTC.

This clonotype was found a few times. The chain combines TRBV30 with TRBJ2-7, with 7 bases fitting TRBD2. The CDR3 is 14 residues long. With V trimmed by 3 bases and J by 3 bases, 8 bases remained unmatched. Germline loops: CDR1 GTSNPN, CDR2 SVGIG (reference sequence). CDR3 DNA: TGTGCCTGGAGGGACGACGGGGGGAGCTACGAGCAGTACTTC. This codes for CAWRDDGGSYEQYF.

The sample holds a few counts of this clonotype. The rearrangement links TRBV27 to TRBJ2-7; D not resolved. With 3 bases removed from V and 5 bases from J, the gap between germline ends came to 5 bases. This CDR3 is built from 11 residues. Germline CDR1 reads MNHEY; CDR2 reads SMNVEV (reference sequence). CDR3 sequence: CASSFLDEQYF. DNA of the CDR3: TGTGCCAGCAGTTTTTTAGACGAGCAGTACTTC.

This clonotype has a count of ten or more. V is TRBV3-1 and J is TRBJ2-2; D ambiguous. V lost 6 bases and J lost 1, with 9 bases in between. CDR3 length equals 14 residues. CDR1 is LGHDT, CDR2 YNNKEL, per germline (reference sequence). Here the CDR3 reads CASSPSMNTGELFF. CDR3 coding DNA: TGTGCCAGCAGTCCCTCTATGAACACCGGGGAGCTGTTTTTT.

This clonotype was counted ten times or more. The rearrangement links TRBV7-2 to TRBJ1-6; unclear D gene. The CDR3 has 15 amino acids. Trimming stripped 2 bases from V and 7 bases from J, with 12 bases between. The germline V gene has CDR1 SGHTA and CDR2 FQGNSA. The CDR3 sequence: CASSLLSILNSPLHF. The CDR3 coding sequence is TGTGCCAGCAGCTTATTAAGTATCTTAAATTCACCCCTCCACTTT. The full variable domain, with the rest looked up from reference TRBV7-2 and TRBJ1-6, is GAGVSQSPSNKVTEKGKDVELRCDPISGHTALYWYRQSLGQGLEFLIYFQGNSAPDKSGLPSDRFSAERTGGSVSTLTIQRTQQEDSAVYLCASSLLSILNSPLHFGNGTRLTVT.